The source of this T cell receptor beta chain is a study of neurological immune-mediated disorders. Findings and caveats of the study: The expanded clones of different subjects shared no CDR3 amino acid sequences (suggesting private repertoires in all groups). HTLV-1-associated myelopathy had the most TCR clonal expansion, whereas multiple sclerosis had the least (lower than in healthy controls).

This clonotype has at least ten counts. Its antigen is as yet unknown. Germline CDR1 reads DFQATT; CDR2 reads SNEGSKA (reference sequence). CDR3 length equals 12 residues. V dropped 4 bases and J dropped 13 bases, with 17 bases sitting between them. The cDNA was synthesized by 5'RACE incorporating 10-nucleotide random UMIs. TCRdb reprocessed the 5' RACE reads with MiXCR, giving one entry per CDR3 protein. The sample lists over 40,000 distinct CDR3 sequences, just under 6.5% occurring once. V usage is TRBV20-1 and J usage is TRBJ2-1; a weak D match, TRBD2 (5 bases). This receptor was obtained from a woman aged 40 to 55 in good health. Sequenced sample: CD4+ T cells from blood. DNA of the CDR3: TGCAGTGCTACTAGTAGGGCGGGCGATCAGTTCTTC. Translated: CSATSRAGDQFF.